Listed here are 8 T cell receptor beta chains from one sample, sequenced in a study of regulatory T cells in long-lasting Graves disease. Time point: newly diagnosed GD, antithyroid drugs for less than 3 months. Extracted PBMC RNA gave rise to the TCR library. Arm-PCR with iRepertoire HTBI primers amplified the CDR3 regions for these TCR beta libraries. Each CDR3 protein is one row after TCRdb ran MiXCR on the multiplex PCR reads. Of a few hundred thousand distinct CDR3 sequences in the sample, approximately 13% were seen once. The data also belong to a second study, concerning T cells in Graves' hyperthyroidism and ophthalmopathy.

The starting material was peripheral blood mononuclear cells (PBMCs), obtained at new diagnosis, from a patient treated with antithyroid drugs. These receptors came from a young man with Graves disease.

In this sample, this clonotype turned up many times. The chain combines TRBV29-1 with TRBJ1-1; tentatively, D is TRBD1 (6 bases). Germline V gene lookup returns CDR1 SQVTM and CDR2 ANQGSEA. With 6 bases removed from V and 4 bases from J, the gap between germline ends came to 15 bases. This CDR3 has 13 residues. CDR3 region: CSVGDTPGTEAFF. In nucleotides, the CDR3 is TGCAGCGTGGGGGACACTCCGGGCACTGAAGCTTTCTTT.

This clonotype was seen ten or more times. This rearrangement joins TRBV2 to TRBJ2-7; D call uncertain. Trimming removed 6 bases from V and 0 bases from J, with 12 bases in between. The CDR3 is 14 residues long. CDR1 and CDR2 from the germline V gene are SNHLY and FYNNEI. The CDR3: CASSAGTSSYEQYF. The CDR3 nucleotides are TGTGCCAGCAGCGCAGGTACGAGCTCCTACGAGCAGTACTTC.

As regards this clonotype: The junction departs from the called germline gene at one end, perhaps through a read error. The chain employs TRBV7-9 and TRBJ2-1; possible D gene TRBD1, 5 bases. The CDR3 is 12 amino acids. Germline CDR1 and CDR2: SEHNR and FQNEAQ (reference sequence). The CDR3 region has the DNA TGTGCCAGCGGGGCAGGCTACAATGAGCGGTTCTTC. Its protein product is CASGAGYNERFF.

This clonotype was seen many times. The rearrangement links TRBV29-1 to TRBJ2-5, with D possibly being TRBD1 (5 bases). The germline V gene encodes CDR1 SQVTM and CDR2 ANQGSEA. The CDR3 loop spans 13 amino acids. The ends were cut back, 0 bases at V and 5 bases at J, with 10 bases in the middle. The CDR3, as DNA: TGCAGCGTTGAAGATCCAGGGATGGAGACCCAGTACTTC. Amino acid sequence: CSVEDPGMETQYF.

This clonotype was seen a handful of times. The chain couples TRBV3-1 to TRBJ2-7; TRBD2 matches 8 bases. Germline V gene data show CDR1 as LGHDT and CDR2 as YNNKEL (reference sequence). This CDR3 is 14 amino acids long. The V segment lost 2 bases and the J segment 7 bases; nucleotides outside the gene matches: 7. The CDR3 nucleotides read TGTGCCAGCAGCCAACTCCCCTCGGGAGGGGAGCAGTACTTC. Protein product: CASSQLPSGGEQYF.

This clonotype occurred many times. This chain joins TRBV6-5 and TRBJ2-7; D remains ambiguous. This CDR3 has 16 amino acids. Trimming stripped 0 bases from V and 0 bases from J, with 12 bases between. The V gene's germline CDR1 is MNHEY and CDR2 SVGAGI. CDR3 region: CASSYSLASSSYEQYF. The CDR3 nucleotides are TGTGCCAGCAGTTACTCCCTGGCCTCCAGCTCCTACGAGCAGTACTTC.

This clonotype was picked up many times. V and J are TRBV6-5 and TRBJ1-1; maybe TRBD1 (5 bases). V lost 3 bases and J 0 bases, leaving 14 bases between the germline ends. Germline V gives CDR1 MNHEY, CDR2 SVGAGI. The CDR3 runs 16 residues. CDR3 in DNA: TGTGCCAGCAGTTATCTGGAGGGGTCCATGAACACTGAAGCTTTCTTT. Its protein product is CASSYLEGSMNTEAFF.

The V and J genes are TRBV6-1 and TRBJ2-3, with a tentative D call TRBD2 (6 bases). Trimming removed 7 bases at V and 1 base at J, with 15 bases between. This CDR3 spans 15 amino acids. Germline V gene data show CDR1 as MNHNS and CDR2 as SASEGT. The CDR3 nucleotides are TGTGCCAGCAATCCGGGACTTCAGCGCACAGATACGCAGTATTTT. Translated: CASNPGLQRTDTQYF.